One sample yielded the 23 T cell receptor beta chains listed below, sequenced in a study of T cell responses to AZD1222 COVID-19 vaccine (dated by TCRdb to the early 2020s). Receptor libraries were prepared by the immunoSEQ multiplex PCR assay. The table comes from immuneACCESS by way of TCRdb, which keeps in-frame sequences with V and J called. Part of the clones is missing from these tables; in studies checked, under half for an unresolved V gene and the rest for unknown reasons. Present in this sample are more than 110,000 clones, over 85% of which were seen just once. About 5.5% of the sample goes to the ten largest clones. The sample's time point, from its label and the paper: baseline before first vaccination. Sequenced material: peripheral blood, taken on day 0 of AZD1222 vaccination. The source of these receptors is an adult in good health.

Only one count was recorded for this clone. The chain couples TRBV5-6 to TRBJ1-6, with 8 bases matching TRBD1. CDR1 is SGHDT and CDR2 is YYEEEE in the germline V gene. The CDR3 spans 15 residues. The V and J ends lost 4 bases and 7 bases, in that order; junction bases with no gene match: 7. CDR3 nucleotide sequence: TGTGCCAGCAGCCCATCAGACAGGGGAAATTCACCCCTCCACTTT. This gives the protein CASSPSDRGNSPLHF.

Only one count was recorded for this clone. The chain has TRBV27 and TRBJ1-6; 9 bases agree with TRBD1. V trimming: 2 bases; J trimming: 7 bases; junction bases outside the gene matches: 0. Germline V gene lookup returns CDR1 MNHEY and CDR2 SMNVEV (reference sequence). The CDR3 contains 14 residues. CDR3 region: CASSLDRGNSPLHF. As DNA, the CDR3 is TGTGCCAGCAGTTTAGACAGGGGGAATTCACCCCTCCACTTT.

This rearrangement joins TRBV29-1 to TRBJ2-6; 10 positions match TRBD1. CDR1 and CDR2 from the germline V gene are SQVTM and ANQGSEA. J gave up 1 base and V 5 bases, and 5 bases lay outside the gene matches. This CDR3 spans 16 amino acids. As DNA, the CDR3 is TGCAGCGTTTGGGGGACAGGGGAGTCTGGGGCCAACGTCCTGACTTTC. Translated: CSVWGTGESGANVLTF.

The chain carries TRBV7-8 and TRBJ2-7; D is unresolved. Trimming removed 5 bases from V and 0 bases from J, with 8 bases in between. From germline, CDR1 is SGHVS and CDR2 FQNEAQ. The CDR3 extends over 13 amino acids. The CDR3 sequence is CASSPDISYEQYF. The CDR3 coding sequence is TGTGCCAGCAGCCCCGACATCTCCTACGAGCAGTACTTC.

J is TRBJ2-3 and V is TRBV28; tentatively, D is TRBD2 (6 bases). This CDR3 spans 16 amino acids. Trimming removed 3 bases at V and 1 base at J, with 14 bases between. Germline V gives CDR1 MDHEN, CDR2 SYDVKM. The DNA of the CDR3 is TGTGCCAGCAGTTTTTTCAGGGAGGTACGCACAGATACGCAGTATTTT. Residues: CASSFFREVRTDTQYF.

The chain recombines TRBV19 with TRBJ1-5, with unresolved D. Trimming removed 4 bases at V and 5 bases at J, with 9 bases between. The CDR3 is 13 amino acids. Germline V gene sequence: CDR1 LNHDA, CDR2 SQIVND (reference sequence). The CDR3 loop reads CASSTWVDQPQHF. CDR3 coding DNA: TGTGCCAGTAGTACTTGGGTCGATCAGCCCCAGCATTTT.

The chain has TRBV6-9 and TRBJ2-7, with D unresolved. Trimming removed 7 bases from V and 3 bases from J, with 28 bases in between. Per the germline V gene, CDR1 is MNHGY and CDR2 is SVAAGI. The CDR3 is made up of 18 amino acids. As DNA, the CDR3 is TGTGCCAGCATCTTTGCCGGCCCACTTCGTCCTCCACTCTACGAGCAGTACTTC. Encoded protein: CASIFAGPLRPPLYEQYF.

The chain carries TRBV6-2 or TRBV6-3 and TRBJ2-3; no definite D call. Per germline, CDR1 MNHEY and CDR2 SVGEGT. The CDR3 consists of 21 residues. The V end was cut by 6 bases, the J end by 0 bases, with 31 bases between. CDR3 loop: CASSLNRNLSPRWLSTDTQYF. Written as DNA, the CDR3 is TGTGCCAGCAGCCTCAATAGAAACCTCAGTCCCCGGTGGCTCAGCACAGATACGCAGTATTTT.

The count of this clone is one. This chain links TRBV2 with TRBJ2-5; 13 nucleotides match TRBD2. Germline loops: CDR1 SNHLY, CDR2 FYNNEI. The CDR3 extends over 17 amino acids. Unmatched junction bases numbered 13, after V lost 6 bases and J lost 6 bases. The CDR3 region has the DNA TGTGCCAGCAGCCTCCTAGGACTAGCGGGAGTCATGAAGACCCAGTACTTC. Translating it yields CASSLLGLAGVMKTQYF.

The chain joins TRBV6-2 or TRBV6-3 to TRBJ2-3, with D perhaps TRBD1 or TRBD2 (5 bases each). Trimming left V 2 bases short and J 2 bases short, with 11 bases between. CDR1 and CDR2 from the germline V gene are MNHEY and SVGEGT. The CDR3 sequence is 15 residues long. The CDR3 loop reads CASSYRGRPTDTQYF. As DNA, the CDR3 is TGTGCCAGCAGTTACCGGGGCAGACCCACAGATACGCAGTATTTT.

The chain joins TRBV28 to TRBJ2-1; no reliable D call. Germline CDR1 reads MDHEN; CDR2 reads SYDVKM. The CDR3 totals 16 residues. Trimming shortened V by 5 bases and J by 5 bases, and 19 bases separated the two germline ends. The CDR3 region has the DNA TGTGCCAGCAGTCACCCCAGGAGCGCCCTAAACAATGAGCAGTTCTTC. This codes for CASSHPRSALNNEQFF.

The chain recombines TRBV4-1 with TRBJ1-4; no clear D gene. V lost 5 bases to trimming and J lost 3 bases, with 13 bases between them. CDR3 size: 15 residues. Germline CDR1 MGHRA, CDR2 YSYEKL. CDR3 DNA: TGCGCCAGCAGCTACCTGAGTGGGGCTAATGAAAAACTGTTTTTT. This sequence encodes CASSYLSGANEKLFF.

The chain links TRBV6-2 or TRBV6-3 to TRBJ2-1, with no clear D. V lost 6 bases, J lost 14 bases, and 17 bases lay in between. The CDR3 sequence is 12 residues long. Germline loops: CDR1 MNHEY, CDR2 SVGEGT. The CDR3 spells CASSSGLKWEFF. The CDR3 DNA follows: TGTGCCAGCAGCTCAGGCCTCAAGTGGGAGTTCTTC.

The chain is built from TRBV7-9 and TRBJ2-1; tentatively, D is TRBD2 (5 bases). The CDR3 runs 16 residues. Trimming shortened V by 3 bases and J by 4 bases, and 16 bases separated the two germline ends. Germline assignment: CDR1 SEHNR and CDR2 FQNEAQ (reference sequence). The CDR3 loop reads CASSFPGTARYNEQFF. Here the CDR3 DNA reads TGTGCCAGCAGCTTTCCGGGAACCGCGAGATACAATGAGCAGTTCTTC.

The rearrangement links TRBV3-1 (or the pseudogene TRBV3-2) to TRBJ1-1; no firm D call. From germline, CDR1 is LGHDT and CDR2 YNNKEL (reference sequence). The CDR3 runs 13 residues. The germline V and J ends were trimmed by 5 bases and 1 base, with 8 bases remaining between them. CDR3 in amino acids: CASSFSRNTEAFF. As DNA, the CDR3 is TGTGCCAGCAGCTTTTCCAGGAACACTGAAGCTTTCTTT.

The table lists this clone with a few counts. V and J are TRBV2 and TRBJ2-6; D tentatively fits TRBD1 or TRBD2 (6 bases each). V was cut by 2 bases and J by 1 base, with 12 bases left in between. The CDR3 covers 17 residues. Germline V CDR1 and CDR2: SNHLY, FYNNEI. The CDR3: CASSEWGARSGANVLTF. The CDR3 nucleotides read TGTGCCAGCAGTGAATGGGGGGCCAGGTCTGGGGCCAACGTCCTGACTTTC.

The chain has TRBV5-1 and TRBJ1-1, with D possibly TRBD1 on 6 matching bases. The CDR3 is 14 residues long. Trimming left V 1 base short and J 8 bases short, with 15 bases between. Germline V gene lookup returns CDR1 SGHRS and CDR2 YFSETQ. In DNA, the CDR3 is TGCGCCAGCAGCTTGTGGGCAGGGGTTCGGGAAGCTTTCTTT. It encodes CASSLWAGVREAFF.

The chain recombines TRBV9 with TRBJ1-5; D is ambiguous. In germline, CDR1 is SGDLS, CDR2 YYNGEE. The CDR3 is 15 amino acids. The V end was cut by 4 bases, the J end by 1 base, with 12 bases between. The DNA of the CDR3 is TGTGCCAGCAGCTCTAGGGAGGGAAGCAATCAGCCCCAGCATTTT. Amino acids: CASSSREGSNQPQHF. The full variable domain, with the rest looked up from reference TRBV9 and TRBJ1-5, is DSGVTQTPKHLITATGQRVTLRCSPRSGDLSVYWYQQSLDQGLQFLIQYYNGEERAKGNILERFSAQQFPDLHSELNLSSLELGDSALYFCASSSREGSNQPQHFGDGTRLSIL.

This clone has a single count. The chain's CDR3 is CAISVGTGTRGYTF. The CDR3 DNA is TGTGCCATCAGTGTGGGAACAGGAACGCGGGGCTACACCTTC. The rearrangement links TRBV10-3 to TRBJ1-2, with D possibly matching TRBD1 (5 bases). The germline gives CDR1 ENHRY, CDR2 SYGVKD. Between the trimmed V and J ends, which lost 4 bases and 8 bases, there was a span of 17 bases. This CDR3 has 14 residues.

The V call is TRBV20-1, the J call TRBJ2-7, with D perhaps matching TRBD2 (5 bases). From germline, CDR1 is DFQATT and CDR2 SNEGSKA (reference sequence). The CDR3 totals 15 residues. Trimming left V 3 bases short and J 10 bases short, with 25 bases between. The CDR3 DNA reads as TGCAGTGCTAGTTCCCGAGGGCGGCGTGAAAGCCTCCAGTACTTC. Amino acids: CSASSRGRRESLQYF.

This clone was detected only a few times. This chain uses TRBV28 with TRBJ1-5, with D possibly matching TRBD1 (6 bases). The V end lost 2 bases, the J end lost 8 bases, and 19 bases lay between the germline ends. The CDR3 consists of 16 residues. Germline V gene data show CDR1 as MDHEN and CDR2 as SYDVKM. CDR3 amino acids: CASSLLDGQPTKPQHF. In nucleotides, the CDR3 is TGTGCCAGCAGTTTACTCGACGGACAGCCCACCAAGCCCCAGCATTTT.

The chain carries TRBV7-2 and TRBJ2-1; D is perhaps TRBD1 or TRBD2 (5 bases each). Germline CDR1 is SGHTA and CDR2 is FQGNSA. The CDR3 totals 15 residues. V lost 4 bases, J lost 2 bases, and 12 bases lay in between. The CDR3 sequence is CASSWGIAAYNEQFF. DNA for the CDR3: TGTGCCAGCAGCTGGGGGATAGCTGCCTACAATGAGCAGTTCTTC.

J is TRBJ2-1 and V is TRBV7-6, with TRBD2 matching over 8 bases. V was clipped by 5 bases and J by 0 bases; unmatched bases: 12. CDR1 is SGHVS and CDR2 is FNYEAQ in the germline V gene. This CDR3 has 18 residues. CDR3: CASSGMAGGLFSYNEQFF. CDR3 nucleotide sequence: TGTGCCAGCAGCGGTATGGCGGGAGGACTCTTCTCCTACAATGAGCAGTTCTTC.